Listed below are T cell receptor beta chains from one sample, sequenced in a study of T cells in pancreatic ductal adenocarcinoma. Generated by immunoSEQ multiplex PCR, the TCRdb table keeps only in-frame clones and is missing some. Seen here are under 30,000 clones, more than 80% observed once, and the top ten hold less than 2.5%. Source material: PBMCs. These receptors were taken from a human donor with pancreatic ductal adenocarcinoma. The CDR3 runs from the conserved cysteine through the conserved F or W. The order of the fields is V gene, clone size, J gene, D gene, CDR3 protein, CDR3 DNA. A D gene is named only where the DNA matches it firmly. Part of the rows lack a size; the others show once, few, many or a class for expanded clones.

>TRBV7-2|once|TRBJ1-2|.
CASSLGGIHGYTF
TGTGCCAGCAGCTTAGGAGGGATTCATGGCTACACCTTC
>TRBV7-2|.|TRBJ2-7|.
CASTKTNEQYF
TGTGCCAGCACCAAAACTAACGAGCAGTACTTC
>TRBV19|.|TRBJ2-7|.
CATGPPAKQYF
TGTGCCACTGGACCCCCAGCGAAGCAGTACTTC
>TRBV9|.|TRBJ2-1|.
CASSVFHGGEQFF
TGTGCCAGCAGCGTCTTCCATGGCGGAGAGCAGTTCTTC
>TRBV5-4|.|TRBJ2-7|TRBD2
CASSLGGGRASYEQYF
TGTGCCAGCAGCCTGGGAGGCGGGAGAGCTTCCTACGAGCAGTACTTC
>TRBV4-1|.|TRBJ2-7|.
CASSQDYLHYEQYF
TGCGCCAGCAGCCAGGACTATCTACACTACGAGCAGTACTTC
>TRBV7-8|.|TRBJ2-3|.
CASSLDGASTDTQYF
TGTGCCAGCAGCTTAGACGGGGCTAGCACAGATACGCAGTATTTT
>TRBV29-1|.|TRBJ1-1|.
CSGMGDWNTEAFF
TGCAGCGGCATGGGGGATTGGAACACTGAAGCTTTCTTT
>TRBV2|.|TRBJ2-5|TRBD1
CASSEAETGAQRETQYF
TGTGCCAGCAGTGAAGCCGAGACAGGGGCGCAGAGAGAGACCCAGTACTTC
>TRBV7-9|.|TRBJ2-2|TRBD2
CASSFGLAGDAGELFF
TGTGCCAGCAGCTTTGGACTAGCGGGAGATGCCGGGGAGCTGTTTTTT
>TRBV29-1|.|TRBJ1-2|.
CSVVGIHYGYTF
TGCAGCGTCGTAGGGATTCACTATGGCTACACCTTC
>TRBV7-2|once|TRBJ2-5|TRBD2
CASSLVPAGGGETQYF
TGTGCCAGCAGCTTAGTTCCAGCGGGAGGCGGTGAGACCCAGTACTTC
>TRBV19|.|TRBJ2-6|.
CASTDGGVSLSGANVLTF
TGTGCCAGTACGGACGGAGGGGTTAGCTTGTCCGGGGCCAACGTCCTGACTTTC
>TRBV5-1|few|TRBJ2-7|.
CASRVGGGYEQYF
TGCGCCAGCAGAGTGGGTGGGGGCTACGAGCAGTACTTC
>TRBV18|.|TRBJ2-3|.
CASSPSPDTQYF
TGTGCCAGCTCACCAAGCCCAGATACGCAGTATTTT
>TRBV6-6|once|TRBJ1-2|TRBD1
CASSGDLQGSGYTF
TGTGCCAGCAGCGGGGATTTACAGGGGAGTGGCTACACCTTC
>TRBV28|.|TRBJ2-7|.
CASSRGGEQYF
TGTGCCAGCAGTCGAGGTGGGGAGCAGTACTTC
>TRBV5-1|.|TRBJ2-3|TRBD1
CASSRGQGPGTDTQYF
TGCGCCAGCAGCCGGGGACAGGGCCCGGGCACAGATACGCAGTATTTT
>TRBV6-5|.|TRBJ2-7|TRBD2
CASSYEAGGAYEQYF
TGTGCCAGCAGTTACGAGGCGGGAGGTGCCTACGAGCAGTACTTC
>TRBV5-1|.|TRBJ1-2|TRBD1
CASSSGTGVDYTF
TGCGCCAGCAGCTCCGGGACAGGGGTGGACTACACCTTC
>TRBV28|.|TRBJ1-2|.
CASSFLGPVNYGYTF
TGTGCCAGCAGTTTTTTGGGGCCGGTTAACTATGGCTACACCTTC
>TRBV10-3|.|TRBJ2-1|.
CAISEEKSLNEQFF
TGTGCCATCAGTGAAGAGAAGTCTTTGAATGAGCAGTTCTTC
>TRBV11-3|.|TRBJ1-1|.
CASSLRGVGTEAFF
TGTGCCAGCAGCTTACGAGGGGTTGGCACTGAAGCTTTCTTT
>TRBV18|few|TRBJ1-2|TRBD1
CASSPRSGTVPGAAGYTF
TGTGCCAGCTCACCACGCTCCGGGACAGTTCCGGGGGCGGCGGGCTACACCTTC
>TRBV5-6|.|TRBJ2-6|TRBD1
CASSVTGKAGANVLTF
TGTGCCAGCAGCGTGACAGGGAAAGCTGGGGCCAACGTCCTGACTTTC
>TRBV2|.|TRBJ2-7|TRBD2
CASRADGRQQYF
TGTGCCAGCAGGGCTGACGGGAGGCAGCAGTACTTC
>TRBV11-3|.|TRBJ1-2|TRBD1
CASSSRGQGDYGYTF
TGTGCCAGCAGCTCCCGAGGACAGGGGGACTATGGCTACACCTTC
>TRBV4-1|.|TRBJ1-2|.
CASSQDLFGREIYGYTF
TGCGCCAGCAGCCAAGATCTATTCGGACGGGAAATCTATGGCTACACCTTC
>TRBV28|.|TRBJ1-2|.
CASSAVLSPGGYGYTF
TGTGCCAGCAGTGCGGTACTATCGCCGGGTGGGTATGGCTACACCTTC